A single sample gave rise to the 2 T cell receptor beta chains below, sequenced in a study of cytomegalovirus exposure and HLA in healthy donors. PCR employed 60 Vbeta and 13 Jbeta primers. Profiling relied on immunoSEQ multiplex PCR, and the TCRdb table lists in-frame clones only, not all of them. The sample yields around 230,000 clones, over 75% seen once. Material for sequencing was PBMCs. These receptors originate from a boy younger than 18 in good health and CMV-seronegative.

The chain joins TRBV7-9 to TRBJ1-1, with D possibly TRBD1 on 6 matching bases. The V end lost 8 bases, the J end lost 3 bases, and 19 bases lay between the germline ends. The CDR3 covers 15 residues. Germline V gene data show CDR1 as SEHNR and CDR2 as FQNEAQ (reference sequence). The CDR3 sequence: CASQWGRTGHTEAFF. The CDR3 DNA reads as TGTGCCAGCCAATGGGGGAGAACAGGGCACACTGAAGCTTTCTTT.

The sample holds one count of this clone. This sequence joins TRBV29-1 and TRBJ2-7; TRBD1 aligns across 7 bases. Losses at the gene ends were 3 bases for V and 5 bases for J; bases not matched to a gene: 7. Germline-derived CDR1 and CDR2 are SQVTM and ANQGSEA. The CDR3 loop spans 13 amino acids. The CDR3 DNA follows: TGCAGCGTTGATTGGGGCCAGGGGGACGAGCAGTACTTC. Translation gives CSVDWGQGDEQYF.